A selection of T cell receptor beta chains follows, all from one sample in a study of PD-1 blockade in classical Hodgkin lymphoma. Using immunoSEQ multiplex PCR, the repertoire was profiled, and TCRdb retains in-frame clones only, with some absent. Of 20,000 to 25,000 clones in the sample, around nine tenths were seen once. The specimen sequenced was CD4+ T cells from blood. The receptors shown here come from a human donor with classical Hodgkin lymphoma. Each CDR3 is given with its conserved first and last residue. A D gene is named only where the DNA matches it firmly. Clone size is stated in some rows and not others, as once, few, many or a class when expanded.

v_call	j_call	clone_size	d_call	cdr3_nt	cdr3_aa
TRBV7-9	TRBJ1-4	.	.	TGTGCCAGCAGCTTACAGAATGAAAAACTGTTTTTT	CASSLQNEKLFF
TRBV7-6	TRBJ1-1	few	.	TGTGCCAGCAGCCTGACAACGAACACTGAAGCTTTCTTT	CASSLTTNTEAFF
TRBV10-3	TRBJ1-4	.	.	TGTGCCATCAGTAACCCGACAGTAGATGGGGGTGAAAAACTGTTTTTT	CAISNPTVDGGEKLFF
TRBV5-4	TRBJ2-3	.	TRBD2	TGTGCCAGCAGCCGGACTAGCGGGGGTACAGATACGCAGTATTTT	CASSRTSGGTDTQYF
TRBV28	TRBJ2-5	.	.	TGTGCCAGCAGTTTTGGTGAGACCCAGTACTTC	CASSFGETQYF
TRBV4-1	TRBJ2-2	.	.	TGCGCCAGCAGCCAACCAACAGGGCCCGGGGAGCTGTTTTTT	CASSQPTGPGELFF
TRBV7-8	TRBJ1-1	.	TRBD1	TGTGCCAGCAGCTTATCTCCGGACAGGGGTTCTCTAGCTTTCTTT	CASSLSPDRGSLAFF
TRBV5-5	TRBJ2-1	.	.	TGTGCCAGCAGCTCCCGCCCAGCCGGGTCCCCCAATGAGCAGTTCTTC	CASSSRPAGSPNEQFF
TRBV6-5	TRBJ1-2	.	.	TGTGCCAGCGGACGACTGGGAGTCTATGGCTACACCTTC	CASGRLGVYGYTF
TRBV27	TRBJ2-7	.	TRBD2	TGTGCCAGCAGTCCCCGGACTAGCGTCGGCCTTCCCTTTGAAAGATACGAGCAGTACTTC	CASSPRTSVGLPFERYEQYF
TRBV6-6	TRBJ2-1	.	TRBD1	TGTGCCAGCAGTTACTATCGGGCAGGGGGCCGGGATGAGCAGTTCTTC	CASSYYRAGGRDEQFF
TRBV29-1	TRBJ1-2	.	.	TGCAGCGTTGAAGATCTTCCACCCAGGAACTATGGCTACACCTTC	CSVEDLPPRNYGYTF
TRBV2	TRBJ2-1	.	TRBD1	TGTGCCAGCAGGGACCGGGACAGCTCCTACAATGAGCAGTTCTTC	CASRDRDSSYNEQFF
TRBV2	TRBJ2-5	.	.	TGTGCCAGCAGTGGAAGAGAGACCCAGTACTTC	CASSGRETQYF
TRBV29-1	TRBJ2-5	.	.	TGCAGCGCGGTGGGGGATGTAAGAGAGACCCAGTACTTC	CSAVGDVRETQYF
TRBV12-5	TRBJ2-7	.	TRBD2	TGTGCTAGTGGTTTGGTTCCCCTAAGACTAGCGGGGGGGCAATTCTCCTACGAGCAGTACTTC	CASGLVPLRLAGGQFSYEQYF
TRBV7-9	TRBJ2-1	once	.	TGTGCCAGCAGCTTAGTTAAGTACAGCTCCTACAATGAGCAGTTCTTC	CASSLVKYSSYNEQFF
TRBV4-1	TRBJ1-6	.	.	TGCGCCAGCAGCCAAGAGGACCCAGCGCGTTCACCCCTCCACTTT	CASSQEDPARSPLHF
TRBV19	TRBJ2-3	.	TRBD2	TGTGCCAGTAGCAATCTAGCGGGATGGGGCACAGATACGCAGTATTTT	CASSNLAGWGTDTQYF
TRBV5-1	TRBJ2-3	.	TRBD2	TGCGCCAGCAGCCTGACTAGCGGGGTAGATACGCAGTATTTT	CASSLTSGVDTQYF
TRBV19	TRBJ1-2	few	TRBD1	TGTGCTGCCAGGGGGCTTAGCTATGGCTACACCTTC	CAARGLSYGYTF
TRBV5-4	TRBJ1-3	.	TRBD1	TGTGCCAGCAGCTTACAGGGGGCAGGAGGAAACACCATATATTTT	CASSLQGAGGNTIYF
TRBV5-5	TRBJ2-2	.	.	TGTGCCAGCAGCCAAAGCGGGGGGGAGCTGTTTTTT	CASSQSGGELFF
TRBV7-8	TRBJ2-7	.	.	TGTGCCAGCAGCCCAGGTCTCTACAGAAACTACGAGCAGTACTTC	CASSPGLYRNYEQYF
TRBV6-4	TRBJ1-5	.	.	TGTGCCAGCAGTGACTCGACAGGCAATCAGCCCCAGCATTTT	CASSDSTGNQPQHF
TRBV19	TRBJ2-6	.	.	TGTGCCAGTAATCTGGCTCGTGGATCTGGGGCCAACGTCCTGACTTTC	CASNLARGSGANVLTF
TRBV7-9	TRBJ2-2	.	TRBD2	TGTGCCAGCAGCTCCACGACTAGCGGGAGAGGCAGCACCGGGGAGCTGTTTTTT	CASSSTTSGRGSTGELFF
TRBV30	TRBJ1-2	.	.	TGTGCCTGCTCAACCACTACTTTTTTAGGGGGTCCCTTTGGCTATGGCTACACCTTC	CACSTTTFLGGPFGYGYTF
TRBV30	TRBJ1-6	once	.	TGTGCCTGGAGTGTACGGTGGGGAGGATCTTCACCCCTCCACTTT	CAWSVRWGGSSPLHF
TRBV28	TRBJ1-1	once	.	TGTGCCAGCAGTTGGGGGGGGAACACTGAAGCTTTCTTT	CASSWGGNTEAFF
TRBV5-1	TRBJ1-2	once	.	TGCGCCAGCAGCTTGGGGGCAGGGAGCTATGGCTACACCTTC	CASSLGAGSYGYTF
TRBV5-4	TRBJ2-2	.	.	TGTGCCAGCAGCTTGGGATCAAGGAGGGACGCCGGGGAGCTGTTTTTT	CASSLGSRRDAGELFF
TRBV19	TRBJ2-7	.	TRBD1	TGTGCCAGTAGTAACAGGGGCTACGAGCAGTACTTC	CASSNRGYEQYF
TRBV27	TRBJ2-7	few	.	TGTGCCAGCAGTTTATCCAGGGTAGGGGAGCAGTACTTC	CASSLSRVGEQYF
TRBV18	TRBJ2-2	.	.	TGTGCCAGCTCCCCACCGTACCGGAACACCGGGGAGCTGTTTTTT	CASSPPYRNTGELFF
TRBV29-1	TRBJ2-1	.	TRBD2	TGCAGCGTTGAAGGTACCGGGGGACTAGCGCTTAATGAGCAGTTCTTC	CSVEGTGGLALNEQFF
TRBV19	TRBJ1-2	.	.	TGTGCCAGTAGTATATGGGGCAGGTCCATCTATGGCTACACCTTC	CASSIWGRSIYGYTF
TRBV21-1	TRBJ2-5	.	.	TGTGCCAGCAGCAAAGTTTTGGCGGTAGTGGAGACCCAGTACTTC	CASSKVLAVVETQYF
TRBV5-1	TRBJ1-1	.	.	TGCGCCAGCAGCCCCTCGGGGATAACCATGAACACTGAAGCTTTCTTT	CASSPSGITMNTEAFF
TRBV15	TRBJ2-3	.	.	TGTGCCACCAGCAGGATAGGGACGCAGTATTTT	CATSRIGTQYF
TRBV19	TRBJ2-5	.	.	TGTGCCAGTAGTATACAGGTTCGAGAGACCCAGTACTTC	CASSIQVRETQYF
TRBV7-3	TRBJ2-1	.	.	TGTGCCAGCAGCCCAACACAGAGCTCCTACAATGAGCAGTTCTTC	CASSPTQSSYNEQFF
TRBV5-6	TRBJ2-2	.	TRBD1	TGTGCCAGCAGCTTGCCAACAGGGGGCTGGGGGGAGCTGTTTTTT	CASSLPTGGWGELFF
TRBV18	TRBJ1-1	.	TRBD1	TGTGCCAGCTCACGGGGACAGGGGGTCGGTATGAACACTGAAGCTTTCTTT	CASSRGQGVGMNTEAFF
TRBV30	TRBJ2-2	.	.	TGTGCCTGGAGTTCACAAACCGGGGAGCTGTTTTTT	CAWSSQTGELFF
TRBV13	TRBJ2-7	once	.	TGTGCCAGCAGCTTAGGTCCGGGGGTATACGAGCAGTACTTC	CASSLGPGVYEQYF
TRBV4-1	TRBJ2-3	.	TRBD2	TGCGCCAGCAGCCAAAGGCTAGCGGGCATAAGGGGCACAGATACGCAGTATTTT	CASSQRLAGIRGTDTQYF
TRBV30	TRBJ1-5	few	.	TGTGCCTGGAGTCCTACAGGGAGTCGACAGCCCCAGCATTTT	CAWSPTGSRQPQHF
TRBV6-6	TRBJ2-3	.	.	TGTGCCAGCAGATCACTAGCAGATACGCAGTATTTT	CASRSLADTQYF
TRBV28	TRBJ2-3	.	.	TGTGCCAGCAGTTCTCCCCTCGGACCCCGTATGTTAGATACGCAGTATTTT	CASSSPLGPRMLDTQYF
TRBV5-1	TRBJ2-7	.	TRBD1	TGCGCCACCAGTCGGGACAGCCCCTACGAGCAGTACTTC	CATSRDSPYEQYF
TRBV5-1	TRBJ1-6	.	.	TGCGCCAGCAGCCCAGGATGGGATTCACCCCTCCACTTT	CASSPGWDSPLHF